This TCR beta chain emerged from a study of cytomegalovirus exposure and HLA in healthy donors. Study summary: The study placed around 80% of its roughly 410 genotyped donors in the Caucasian-associated ancestry cluster.

The PCR contained 60 Vbeta and 13 Jbeta primers. The method was immunoSEQ multiplex PCR; TCRdb's version includes in-frame clones alone and lacks a portion of them. The sample shows more than 15,000 clones, around 75% of them seen only once. CDR1 and CDR2 (germline): GTSNPN, SVGIG (reference sequence). V shed 0 bases and J shed 0 bases, with 2 bases lying between them. The CDR3 consists of 12 residues. The TCR was taken from a man between 18 and 29 years old in good health and CMV-seronegative. Sample: PBMCs. The chain has TRBV30 and TRBJ1-1; D unresolved. The CDR3 loop is CAWSVVNTEAFF. The CDR3 DNA follows: TGTGCCTGGAGTGTCGTGAACACTGAAGCTTTCTTT.